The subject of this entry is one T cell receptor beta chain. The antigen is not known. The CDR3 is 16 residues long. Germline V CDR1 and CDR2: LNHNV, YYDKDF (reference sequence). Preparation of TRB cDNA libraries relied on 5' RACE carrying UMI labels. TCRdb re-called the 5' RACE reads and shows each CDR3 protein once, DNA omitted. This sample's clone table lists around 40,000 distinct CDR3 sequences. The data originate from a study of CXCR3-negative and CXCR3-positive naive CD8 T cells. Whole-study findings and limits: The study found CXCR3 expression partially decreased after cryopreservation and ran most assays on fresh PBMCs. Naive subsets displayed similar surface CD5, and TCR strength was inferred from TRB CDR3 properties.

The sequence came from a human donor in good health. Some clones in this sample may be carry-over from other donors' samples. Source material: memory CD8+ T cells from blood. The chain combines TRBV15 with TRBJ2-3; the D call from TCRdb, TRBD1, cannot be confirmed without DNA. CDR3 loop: CATSRDRAGGPDTQYF.